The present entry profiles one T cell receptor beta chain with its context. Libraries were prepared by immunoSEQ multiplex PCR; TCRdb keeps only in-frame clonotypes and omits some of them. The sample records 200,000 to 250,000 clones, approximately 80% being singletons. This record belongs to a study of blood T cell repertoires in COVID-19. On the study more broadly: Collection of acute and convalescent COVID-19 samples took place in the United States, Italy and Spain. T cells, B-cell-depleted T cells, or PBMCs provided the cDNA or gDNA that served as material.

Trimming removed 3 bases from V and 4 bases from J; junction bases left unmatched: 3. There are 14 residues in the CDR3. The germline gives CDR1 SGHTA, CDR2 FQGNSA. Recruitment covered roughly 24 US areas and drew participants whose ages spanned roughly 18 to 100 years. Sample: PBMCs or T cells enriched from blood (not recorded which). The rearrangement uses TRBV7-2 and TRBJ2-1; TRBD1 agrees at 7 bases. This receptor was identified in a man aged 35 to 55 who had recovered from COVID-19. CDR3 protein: CASSFPTGYNEQFF. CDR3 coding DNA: TGTGCCAGCAGCTTTCCGACAGGGTACAATGAGCAGTTCTTC.